Presented here are 11 T cell receptor beta chains from one specimen sequenced in a study of Ad26.COV2.S vaccination and SARS-CoV-2 variants. The sample's treatment: over 15 received Ad26.COV2.S at low or high dose, single or two shots; about 5 received placebo; per-sample allocation not given. Day 63 after the first injection of vaccine or placebo was the sampling time. Sequenced by immunoSEQ multiplex PCR; TCRdb stores in-frame clones only, minus some. Among some 250,000 clones, roughly 88% were seen once, and the ten largest hold around 10%. The input for sequencing was peripheral blood, taken in a trial of Ad26.COV2.S vaccine versus placebo. The receptor source for this set is a person between 18 and 65 years old who received the Ad26.COV2.S COVID-19 vaccine or a placebo.

The chain links TRBV9 to TRBJ2-7; TRBD1 aligns across 11 bases. The germline V gene encodes CDR1 SGDLS and CDR2 YYNGEE. The V and J ends lost 3 bases and 1 base, in that order; junction bases with no gene match: 3. The CDR3 length is 15 residues. The CDR3 loop reads CASSAGTGGSYEQYF. CDR3 coding DNA: TGTGCCAGCAGCGCTGGGACAGGGGGTTCCTACGAGCAGTACTTC.

The chain recombines TRBV19 with TRBJ2-2, with 8 positions matching TRBD1. CDR1 is LNHDA, CDR2 SQIVND, per germline (reference sequence). V was pared by 5 bases and J by 5 bases, with 10 bases of the junction left unmatched. The length of the CDR3 is 16 residues. Here the CDR3 DNA reads TGTGCCAGTAGTGTCCCGGACAGGGTTTGGACCGGGGAGCTGTTTTTT. Translating gives CASSVPDRVWTGELFF.

This chain uses TRBV19 with TRBJ2-6; D is perhaps TRBD2 (7 bases). Germline CDR1 reads LNHDA; CDR2 reads SQIVND (reference sequence). The CDR3 runs to 14 residues. Trimming removed 9 bases from V and 2 bases from J, with 11 bases in between. As DNA, the CDR3 is TGTGCCAGCCAAGGGGGGGCTGGGGCCAACGTCCTGACTTTC. Its protein product is CASQGGAGANVLTF.

A few counts support this clone. The chain has TRBV5-5 and TRBJ1-5, with D unresolved. This CDR3 region has 14 residues. V was clipped by 3 bases and J by 0 bases, with 7 bases between them. Germline values: CDR1 SGHKS, CDR2 YYEKEE (reference sequence). The CDR3 region has the DNA TGTGCCAGCAGCTGGCTAGATAGCAATCAGCCCCAGCATTTT. It encodes CASSWLDSNQPQHF. Complete variable domain (other parts from reference TRBV5-5 and TRBJ1-5): DAGVTQSPTHLIKTRGQQVTLRCSPISGHKSVSWYQQVLGQGPQFIFQYYEKEERGRGNFPDRFSARQFPNYSSELNVNALLLGDSALYLCASSWLDSNQPQHFGDGTRLSIL.

This CDR3 reads CASSEEGTSWETQYF. The CDR3 coding sequence is TGTGCCAGCAGTGAAGAGGGGACTAGCTGGGAGACCCAGTACTTC. The V call is TRBV6-1, the J call TRBJ2-5; 9 positions match TRBD2. The CDR3 spans 15 residues. V dropped 1 base and J dropped 5; count of bases not matched to a gene: 5. The V gene's germline CDR1 is MNHNS and CDR2 SASEGT.

The chain uses TRBV7-2 and TRBJ1-1; no clear D. The V end was cut by 5 bases, the J end by 3 bases, with 16 bases between. The germline V gene encodes CDR1 SGHTA and CDR2 FQGNSA. The CDR3 loop spans 15 amino acids. This CDR3 reads CASSPTRSGYTEAFF. The CDR3 nucleotides are TGTGCCAGCAGCCCAACCCGGAGCGGGTACACTGAAGCTTTCTTT.

This clone was counted only a few times. The chain joins TRBV3-1 (or the pseudogene TRBV3-2) to TRBJ1-6; D not resolved. Germline V gives CDR1 LGHDT, CDR2 YNNKEL (reference sequence). The CDR3 is 15 amino acids. V lost 0 bases and J 13 bases, leaving 16 bases between the germline ends. The CDR3 DNA reads as TGTGCCAGCAGCCAAGATAGAGCAGTAACAAGCCCCCTCCACTTT. Its translation: CASSQDRAVTSPLHF.

The gene calls are TRBV7-9 and TRBJ1-1, with D possibly TRBD1 on 5 matching bases. This CDR3 comprises 15 residues. In germline, CDR1 is SEHNR, CDR2 FQNEAQ (reference sequence). V lost 5 bases, J lost 4 bases, and 17 bases lay in between. CDR3 DNA sequence: TGTGCCAGCAGCCCCCCCCGCAGCGGGGGCACTGAAGCTTTCTTT. It is translated as CASSPPRSGGTEAFF.

The chain couples TRBV19 to TRBJ2-1; D possibly corresponds to TRBD2 (6 bases). This CDR3 is 18 amino acids long. Germline V gives CDR1 LNHDA, CDR2 SQIVND (reference sequence). With 3 bases removed from V and 4 bases from J, the gap between germline ends came to 22 bases. For the CDR3, the DNA is TGTGCCAGTAGTATCCCTTTCCCTTATAGGAGGGCTTACAATGAGCAGTTCTTC. It specifies CASSIPFPYRRAYNEQFF.

The sample holds one count of this clone. DNA of the CDR3: TGTGCCAGTAGTATTGAGAAGGATTGGAGCACAGATACGCAGTATTTT. Residues: CASSIEKDWSTDTQYF. The V call is TRBV19, the J call TRBJ2-3, with D unclear. V lost 3 bases and J 0 bases, leaving 13 bases between the germline ends. CDR3 length equals 16 residues. Germline assignment: CDR1 LNHDA and CDR2 SQIVND (reference sequence).

The chain is built from TRBV24-1 and TRBJ2-2; maybe TRBD2 (7 bases). The germline gives CDR1 KGHDR, CDR2 SFDVKD. Trimming cost V 2 bases and J 3 bases, with 21 bases left between them. The CDR3 sequence is 19 residues long. CDR3 loop: CATSDSHGLQGRDTGELFF. The CDR3 DNA follows: TGTGCCACCAGTGATTCCCATGGCCTCCAGGGGAGGGACACCGGGGAGCTGTTTTTT.